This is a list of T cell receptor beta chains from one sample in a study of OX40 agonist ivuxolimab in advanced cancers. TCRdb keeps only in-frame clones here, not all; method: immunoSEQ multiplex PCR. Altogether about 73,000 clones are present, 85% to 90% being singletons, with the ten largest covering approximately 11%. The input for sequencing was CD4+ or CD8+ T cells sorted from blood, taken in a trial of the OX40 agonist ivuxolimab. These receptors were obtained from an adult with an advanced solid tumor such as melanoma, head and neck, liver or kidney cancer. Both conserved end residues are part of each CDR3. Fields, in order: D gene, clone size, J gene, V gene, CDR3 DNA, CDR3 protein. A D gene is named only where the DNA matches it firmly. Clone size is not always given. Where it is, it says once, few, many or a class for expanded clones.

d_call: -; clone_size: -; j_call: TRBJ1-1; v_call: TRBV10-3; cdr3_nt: TGTGCCATCAGTGAGTCGGAAGGCCTGAACACTGAAGCTTTCTTT; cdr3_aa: CAISESEGLNTEAFF
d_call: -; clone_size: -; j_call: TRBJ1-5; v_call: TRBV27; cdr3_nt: TGTGCCAGCAGTTCTTACAATCAGCCCCAGCATTTT; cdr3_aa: CASSSYNQPQHF
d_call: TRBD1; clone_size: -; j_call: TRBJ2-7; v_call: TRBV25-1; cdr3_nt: TGTGCCAGTTCGGAATCCTGGGGACAGGGGGCGGGGGAGCAGTACTTC; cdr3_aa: CASSESWGQGAGEQYF
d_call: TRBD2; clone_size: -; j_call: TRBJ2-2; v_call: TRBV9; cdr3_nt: TGTGCCAGCAGCGTAGAACTAGCGGGCGGGTACACCGGGGAGCTGTTTTTT; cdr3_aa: CASSVELAGGYTGELFF
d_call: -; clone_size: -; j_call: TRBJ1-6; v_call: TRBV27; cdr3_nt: TGTGCCAGCAGATTAAGTAGTTCACCCCTCCACTTT; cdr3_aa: CASRLSSSPLHF
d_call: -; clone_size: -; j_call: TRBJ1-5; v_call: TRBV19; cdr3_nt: TGTGCCAGTAGTAGCACAGGGTACAGCAATCAGCCCCAGCATTTT; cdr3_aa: CASSSTGYSNQPQHF
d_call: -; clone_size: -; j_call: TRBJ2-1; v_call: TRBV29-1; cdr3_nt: TGCAGCGTCCTTGCCGGAGTATACAATGAGCAGTTCTTC; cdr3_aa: CSVLAGVYNEQFF
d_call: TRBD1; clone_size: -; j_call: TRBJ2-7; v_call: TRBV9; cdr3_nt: TGTGCCAGCAGCATGGGGACAGCCTACGAGCAGTACTTC; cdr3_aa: CASSMGTAYEQYF
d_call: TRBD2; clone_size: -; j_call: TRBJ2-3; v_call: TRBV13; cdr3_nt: TGTGCCAGCAGCCCTAGCGGGAGTACGCCCACAGATACGCAGTATTTT; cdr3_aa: CASSPSGSTPTDTQYF
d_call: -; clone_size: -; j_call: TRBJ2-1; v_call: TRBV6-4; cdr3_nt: TGTGCCAGCAGTGACTCGATAGACTACAATGAGCAGTTCTTC; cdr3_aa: CASSDSIDYNEQFF
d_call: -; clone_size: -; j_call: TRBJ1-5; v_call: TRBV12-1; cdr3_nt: TGTGCCAGCAGCCCCTTCTCTCCGAGGTGCAATCAGCCCCAGCATTTT; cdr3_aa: CASSPFSPRCNQPQHF
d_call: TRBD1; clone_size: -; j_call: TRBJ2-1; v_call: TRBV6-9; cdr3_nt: TGTGCCAGCATCCACCGGGACAGGGGGTCCTACAATGAGCAGTTCTTC; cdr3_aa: CASIHRDRGSYNEQFF
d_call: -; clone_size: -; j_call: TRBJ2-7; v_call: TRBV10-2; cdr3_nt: TGCGCCAGCAGTACTCGCAGGGGCTACTACGAGCAGTACTTC; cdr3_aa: CASSTRRGYYEQYF
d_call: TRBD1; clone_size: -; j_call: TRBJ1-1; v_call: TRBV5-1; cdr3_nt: TGCGCCAGCAGCTGGGAGGGACAGGGTGCCTTCACTGAAGCTTTCTTT; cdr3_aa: CASSWEGQGAFTEAFF
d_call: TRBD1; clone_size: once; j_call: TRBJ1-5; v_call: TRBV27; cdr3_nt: TGTGCCAGCAGTACCTCAGGACAGGTCAGGCCCCAGCATTTT; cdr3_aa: CASSTSGQVRPQHF
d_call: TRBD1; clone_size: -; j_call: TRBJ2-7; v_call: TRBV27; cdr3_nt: TGTGCCAGCAGTTTATCCCCCCCGGGACAGGGTTTCGCCTACGAGCAGTACTTC; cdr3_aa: CASSLSPPGQGFAYEQYF
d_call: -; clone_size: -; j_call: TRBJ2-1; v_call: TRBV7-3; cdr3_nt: TGTGCCAGCAGGCCAACGCCTGGCGGGACCTACAATGAGCAGTTCTTC; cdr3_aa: CASRPTPGGTYNEQFF
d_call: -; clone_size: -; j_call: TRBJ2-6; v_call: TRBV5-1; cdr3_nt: TGCGCCAGCAGCTCTACAGATACTGGGGCCAACGTCCTGACTTTC; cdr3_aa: CASSSTDTGANVLTF
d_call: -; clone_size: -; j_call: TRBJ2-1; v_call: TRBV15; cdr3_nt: TGTGCCACCAGTAATCCCCAGGGGATAGCAATCAATGAGCAGTTCTTC; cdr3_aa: CATSNPQGIAINEQFF
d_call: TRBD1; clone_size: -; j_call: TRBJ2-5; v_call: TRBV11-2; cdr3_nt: TGTGCCAGCAGCTTGGGACAGGGGAGTAAAGAGACCCAGTACTTC; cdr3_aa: CASSLGQGSKETQYF
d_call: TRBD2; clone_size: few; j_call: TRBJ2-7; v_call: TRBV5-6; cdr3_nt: TGTGCCAGCGCCTCTGGGGGGGGACTGGGAACCTACGAGCAGTACTTC; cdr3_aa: CASASGGGLGTYEQYF
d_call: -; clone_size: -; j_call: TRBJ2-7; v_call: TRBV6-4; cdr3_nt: TGTGCCAGCAGTGACTCGATTTCGTCCTACGAGCAGTACTTC; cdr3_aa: CASSDSISSYEQYF
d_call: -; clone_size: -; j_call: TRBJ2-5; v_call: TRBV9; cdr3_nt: TGTGCCAGCAGCGACGACAGACAAGAGACCCAGTACTTC; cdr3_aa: CASSDDRQETQYF
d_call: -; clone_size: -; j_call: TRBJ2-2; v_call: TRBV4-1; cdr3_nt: TGCGCCAGCAGCCAAGATATGACCGGGGAGCTGTTTTTT; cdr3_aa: CASSQDMTGELFF
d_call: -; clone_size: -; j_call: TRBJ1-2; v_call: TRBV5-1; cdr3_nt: TGCGCCAGCAGCACAGAAAGCTATGGCTACACCTTC; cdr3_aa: CASSTESYGYTF
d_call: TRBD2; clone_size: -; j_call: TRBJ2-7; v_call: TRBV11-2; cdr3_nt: TGTGCCAGCAGCGATGGGACTAGCGGGAGGGACGAGCAGTACTTC; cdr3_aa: CASSDGTSGRDEQYF
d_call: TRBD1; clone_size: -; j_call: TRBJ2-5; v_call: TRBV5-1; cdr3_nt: TGCGCCAGCAGCTTGGACAGGGGCGGGTTACAAGAGACCCAGTACTTC; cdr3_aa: CASSLDRGGLQETQYF
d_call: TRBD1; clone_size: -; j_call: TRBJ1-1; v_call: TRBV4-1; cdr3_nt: TGCGCCAGCAGCCAACTACAGGGGCGGAGAAACACTGAAGCTTTCTTT; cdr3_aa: CASSQLQGRRNTEAFF
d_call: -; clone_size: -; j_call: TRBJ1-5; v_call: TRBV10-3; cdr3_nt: TGTGCCATCAGTGAACCTGCTAGCAATCAGCCCCAGCATTTT; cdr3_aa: CAISEPASNQPQHF
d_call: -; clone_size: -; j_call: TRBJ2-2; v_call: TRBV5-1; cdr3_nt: TGCGCCAGCAGCTTGTATGTTGGGGGGCGAGGCACCGGGGAGCTGTTTTTT; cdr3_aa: CASSLYVGGRGTGELFF
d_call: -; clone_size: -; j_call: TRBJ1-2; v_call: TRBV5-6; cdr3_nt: TGTGCCAGCAGCGACGTCGGTCTTTATGGCTACACCTTC; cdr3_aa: CASSDVGLYGYTF
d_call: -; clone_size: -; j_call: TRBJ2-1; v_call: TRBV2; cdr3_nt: TGTGCCACCCTAGCGGAGGGGGATGAGCAGTTCTTC; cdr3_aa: CATLAEGDEQFF
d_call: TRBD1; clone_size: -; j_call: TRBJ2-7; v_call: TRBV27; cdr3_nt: TGTGCCAGCAGTCGGGCAGGGGGCGACGAGCAGTACTTC; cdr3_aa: CASSRAGGDEQYF
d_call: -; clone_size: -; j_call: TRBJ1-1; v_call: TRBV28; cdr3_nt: TGTGCCAGCAGTTTAACGGTGAACACTGAAGCTTTCTTT; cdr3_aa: CASSLTVNTEAFF
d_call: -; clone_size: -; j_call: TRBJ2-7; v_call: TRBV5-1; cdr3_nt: TGCGCCAGCAGCTTGTCGGGGACAACCTACGAGCAGTACTTC; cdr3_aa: CASSLSGTTYEQYF
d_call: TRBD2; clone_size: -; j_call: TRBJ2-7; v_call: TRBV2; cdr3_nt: TGTGCCAGCAGTGAAGACTGGACTAGCGTCTACGAGCAGTACTTC; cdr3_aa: CASSEDWTSVYEQYF
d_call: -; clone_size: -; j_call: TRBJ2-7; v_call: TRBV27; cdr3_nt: TGTGCCAGCAGTTTATCGATAGAGATGTACGAGCAGTACTTC; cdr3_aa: CASSLSIEMYEQYF
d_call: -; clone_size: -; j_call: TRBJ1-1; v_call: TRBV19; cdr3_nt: TGTGCCAGTAGTATAAGCCCACATGCTGGGACTGAAGCTTTCTTT; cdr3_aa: CASSISPHAGTEAFF
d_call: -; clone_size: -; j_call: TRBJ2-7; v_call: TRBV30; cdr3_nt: TGTGCCTGGAGGGTCGACTCCTACGAGCAGTACTTC; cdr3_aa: CAWRVDSYEQYF
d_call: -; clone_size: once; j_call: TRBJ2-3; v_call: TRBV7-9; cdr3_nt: TGTGCCAGCAGCTTAACGGGGCACACAGATACGCAGTATTTT; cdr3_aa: CASSLTGHTDTQYF
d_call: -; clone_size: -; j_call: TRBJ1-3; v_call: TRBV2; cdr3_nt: TGTGCCAGCCTTCAGACAGTAACCGGAAACACCATATATTTT; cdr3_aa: CASLQTVTGNTIYF
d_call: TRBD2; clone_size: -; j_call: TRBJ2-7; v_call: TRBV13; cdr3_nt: TGTGCCAGCAGCCGTGCGTGGGGCCCGGACGCCGGGGGGTCCTACGAGCAGTACTTC; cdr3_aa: CASSRAWGPDAGGSYEQYF
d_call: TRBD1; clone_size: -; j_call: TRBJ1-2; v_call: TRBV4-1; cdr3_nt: TGCGCCAGCAGCCAAGTCACAGGGACAGGCTATGGCTACACCTTC; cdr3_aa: CASSQVTGTGYGYTF
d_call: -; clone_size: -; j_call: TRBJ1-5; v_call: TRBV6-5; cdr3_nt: TGTGCCAGCTCACCGCGGGGGTTGGGCAATCAGCCCCAGCATTTT; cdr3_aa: CASSPRGLGNQPQHF
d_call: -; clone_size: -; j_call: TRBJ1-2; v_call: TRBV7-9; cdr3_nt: TGTGCCAGCAGCTTAGACAGGGTAGGGTATGGCTACACCTTC; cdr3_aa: CASSLDRVGYGYTF
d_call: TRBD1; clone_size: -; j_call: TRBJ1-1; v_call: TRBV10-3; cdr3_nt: TGTGCCATCAGTACAAACCTGGGACAGATGAACACTGAAGCTTTCTTT; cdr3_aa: CAISTNLGQMNTEAFF
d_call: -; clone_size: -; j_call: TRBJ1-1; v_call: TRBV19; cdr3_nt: TGTGCCAGTAGTATTGGGGGATCGGGCACTGAAGCTTTCTTT; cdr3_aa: CASSIGGSGTEAFF
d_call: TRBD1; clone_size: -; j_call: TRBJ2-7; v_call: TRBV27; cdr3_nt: TGTGCCAGCAGTATAACCCGGACAGGCTCCTACGAGCAGTACTTC; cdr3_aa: CASSITRTGSYEQYF
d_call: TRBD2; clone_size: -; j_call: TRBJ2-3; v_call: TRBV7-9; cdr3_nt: TGTGCCAGCAGCTCGGGACTAGGGGGAGATACGCAGTATTTT; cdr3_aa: CASSSGLGGDTQYF
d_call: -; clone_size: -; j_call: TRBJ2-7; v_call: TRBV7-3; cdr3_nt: TGTGCCAGCAGTTCCTGGGGCGGCCTCGAGCAGTACTTC; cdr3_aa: CASSSWGGLEQYF
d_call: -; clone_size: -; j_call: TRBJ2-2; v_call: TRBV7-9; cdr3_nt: TGTGCCAGCAGGGCGACGACCGGGGAGCTGTTTTTT; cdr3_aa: CASRATTGELFF
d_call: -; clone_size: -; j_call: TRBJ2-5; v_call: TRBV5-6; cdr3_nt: TGTGCCAGCAGCCCCCCAGAGGGGCAAGAGACCCAGTACTTC; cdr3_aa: CASSPPEGQETQYF
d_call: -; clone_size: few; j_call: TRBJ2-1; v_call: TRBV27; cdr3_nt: TGTGCCAGCAGTATTCTGAGCTCCTACAATGAGCAGTTCTTC; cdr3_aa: CASSILSSYNEQFF
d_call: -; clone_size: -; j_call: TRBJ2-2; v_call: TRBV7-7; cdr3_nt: TGTGCCAGCAGCTTAGCGGAGGCCGGGGAGCTGTTTTTT; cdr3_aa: CASSLAEAGELFF
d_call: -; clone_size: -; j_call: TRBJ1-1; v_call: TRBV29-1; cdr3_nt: TGCAGCGTCGTATCGGGGGTTAGCCGGGAAGCTTTCTTT; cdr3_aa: CSVVSGVSREAFF
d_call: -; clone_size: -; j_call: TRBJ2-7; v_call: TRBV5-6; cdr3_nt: TGTGCCAGCAGCTTGGGCAGCTCCTACGAGCAGTACTTC; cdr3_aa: CASSLGSSYEQYF